This T cell receptor (beta chain) was sequenced for a study of cytomegalovirus exposure and HLA in healthy donors. The study ran its PCR with 60 Vbeta and 13 Jbeta primers. Sequenced by immunoSEQ multiplex PCR; TCRdb stores in-frame clones only, minus some. Among fewer than 150,000 clones listed, around 78% were seen once. CDR3 length: 14 amino acids. With V trimmed by 2 bases and J by 4 bases, 4 bases remained unmatched. Germline CDR1 is KGHSH and CDR2 is LQKENI. The sequencing input was PBMCs. The sequence came from a middle-aged woman in good health and CMV-seropositive. The rearrangement links TRBV18 to TRBJ1-2, with 7 positions matching TRBD1. The CDR3 DNA sequence: TGTGCCAGCTCACCAGACAGGGTAACCTATGGCTACACCTTC. Protein: CASSPDRVTYGYTF.